This T cell receptor beta chain is drawn from a study of blood T cell repertoires in COVID-19. Study background: Sites in the United States, Italy and Spain provided acute and convalescent COVID-19 samples. From T cells, B-cell-depleted T cells, or PBMCs came the material, which was cDNA or gDNA.

In Seattle, patients joined the study during active infection and were tracked longitudinally. Authors' data handling: Using reference gene primer amplification, nucleated cell counts were estimated. The assay was immunoSEQ multiplex PCR, and TCRdb's table has in-frame clones only and misses some. For V, J and clone size, that table is used; D and trimming come from the DNA. The data show 75,000 to 95,000 clones, approximately 74% seen once. The germline CDR1 and CDR2 sequences are KGHSH and LQKENI. This CDR3 is built from 16 residues. With 2 bases clipped from V and 2 bases from J, the junction kept 6 bases outside the gene matches.

This rearrangement joins TRBV18 to TRBJ1-2, with 9 nucleotides matching TRBD1. The sequencing input was peripheral blood. The source is a man between 65 and 85 years old with COVID-19, enrolled during active disease. CDR3 residues: CASSPVSGTGNYGYTF. The DNA for the CDR3 is TGTGCCAGCTCACCAGTTTCGGGGACAGGGAACTATGGCTACACCTTC.